These 22 T cell receptor beta chains came from one sample sequenced in a study of OX40 agonist ivuxolimab in advanced cancers. The receptor library was made with the immunoSEQ multiplex PCR assay. Imported from immuneACCESS, the table was reduced by TCRdb to in-frame sequences with V and J called. These copies leave out some clones; in studies compared against another copy, an unresolved V gene accounts for under half, and the cause of the remainder is not known. For this sample the table gives tens of thousands of clones, of which 70% to 90% were detected only once. Under 0.65% of the sample lies in the top ten. The source material was CD4+ or CD8+ T cells sorted from blood, sampled in a trial of the OX40 agonist ivuxolimab. These receptors all stem from an adult with an advanced solid tumor such as melanoma, head and neck, liver or kidney cancer.

CDR3 loop: CASSQEGAQGVSGANVLTF. Written as DNA, the CDR3 is TGCGCCAGCAGCCAAGAAGGAGCCCAGGGGGTCTCTGGGGCCAACGTCCTGACTTTC. The chain carries TRBV4-1 and TRBJ2-6; 7 bases map to TRBD1. The CDR3 runs to 19 residues. Germline V CDR1 and CDR2: MGHRA, YSYEKL. V trimming: 0 bases; J trimming: 0 bases; junction bases outside the gene matches: 8.

This clone was seen just once. The V gene is TRBV7-9, the J gene TRBJ1-4; 7 bases agree with TRBD1. V was clipped by 5 bases and J by 3 bases; unmatched bases: 3. CDR1 SEHNR and CDR2 FQNEAQ come from the germline V gene (reference sequence). This CDR3 has 14 amino acids. The CDR3 loop reads CASSPGQPNEKLFF. CDR3 nucleotides: TGTGCCAGCAGCCCGGGACAGCCTAATGAAAAACTGTTTTTT.

The CDR3 here is CASSPRGFTGQGRTDTQYF. In DNA form, the CDR3 reads TGCGCCAGCAGCCCCCGCGGATTTACCGGACAGGGGAGAACAGATACGCAGTATTTT. The chain links TRBV5-1 to TRBJ2-3, with 9 positions matching TRBD1. CDR1 and CDR2 from the germline V gene are SGHRS and YFSETQ. The CDR3 spans 19 residues. The J segment lost 3 bases and the V segment lost 4 bases, leaving 18 bases of the junction unmatched.

The V and J genes are TRBV27 and TRBJ2-7; no clear D gene. Germline CDR1 reads MNHEY; CDR2 reads SMNVEV (reference sequence). The V gene lost 9 bases and the J gene lost 2 bases, with 14 bases spanning the gap. The CDR3 is made up of 13 amino acids. The CDR3 DNA follows: TGTGCCAGTGGGCCCTTTGGGACCTACGAGCAGTACTTC. Translated, it gives CASGPFGTYEQYF.

The chain links TRBV7-2 to TRBJ2-2; the D gene is possibly TRBD2 (6 bases). In germline, CDR1 is SGHTA, CDR2 FQGNSA. V was clipped by 5 bases and J by 5 bases, with 12 bases between them. There are 14 residues in the CDR3. CDR3 loop: CASSLQTRTGELFF. The DNA for the CDR3 is TGTGCCAGCAGCCTACAGACTAGGACCGGGGAGCTGTTTTTT.

The chain joins TRBV2 to TRBJ2-7; TRBD2 agrees at 9 bases. The CDR3 runs 14 residues. J lost 2 bases, V lost 5 bases, and 4 bases had no gene match. Per the germline V gene, CDR1 is SNHLY and CDR2 is FYNNEI. The CDR3 nucleotides read TGTGCCAGCAGTCCACTAGCGGGCCCCTACGAGCAGTACTTC. Translating gives CASSPLAGPYEQYF.

V is TRBV27 and J is TRBJ2-7, with TRBD2 matching 12 bases. This CDR3 region has 18 residues. The trim removed 5 bases at V and 5 bases at J, leaving 16 bases unmatched. CDR1 MNHEY and CDR2 SMNVEV come from the germline V gene (reference sequence). The CDR3 reads CASSPTGLAGTFRHEQYF. CDR3 in DNA: TGTGCCAGCAGTCCAACCGGACTAGCGGGGACTTTCCGGCACGAGCAGTACTTC.

J is TRBJ2-7 and V is TRBV11-2, with 13 bases fitting TRBD2. The junction had 6 bases not matched to a gene; V was cut back by 3 bases and J by 4 bases. Germline lookup yields CDR1 SGHAT and CDR2 FQNNGV. This CDR3 is built from 16 residues. Here the CDR3 reads CASSFRLAGGIYEQYF. In DNA form, the CDR3 reads TGTGCCAGCAGCTTCAGACTAGCGGGAGGTATATACGAGCAGTACTTC.

There are a few counts of this clone. This chain connects TRBV11-2 to TRBJ2-7; D not certain. Germline V gives CDR1 SGHAT, CDR2 FQNNGV. The V end lost 3 bases, the J end lost 4 bases, and 16 bases lay between the germline ends. The CDR3 spans 15 residues. As DNA, the CDR3 is TGTGCCAGCAGCTTCAGTCCGGTCCATTCATACGAGCAGTACTTC. Translating gives CASSFSPVHSYEQYF. The variable domain in full, with the rest retrieved from reference TRBV11-2 and TRBJ2-7, is EAGVAQSPRYKIIEKRQSVAFWCNPISGHATLYWYQQILGQGPKLLIQFQNNGVVDDSQLPKDRFSAERLKGVDSTLKIQPAKLEDSAVYLCASSFSPVHSYEQYFGPGTRLTVT.

The chain uses TRBV9 and TRBJ2-5; TRBD2 matches 8 bases. J was trimmed by 4 bases and V by 0 bases; bases with no gene match: 5. CDR3 length equals 15 residues. Per the germline V gene, CDR1 is SGDLS and CDR2 is YYNGEE. CDR3 DNA: TGTGCCAGCAGCGTAGAAGCGGGAGTCGGAGAGACCCAGTACTTC. This sequence encodes CASSVEAGVGETQYF.

This clone was picked up a small number of times. The chain joins TRBV5-1 to TRBJ1-2; tentatively, D is TRBD1 (5 bases). The V and J ends lost 0 bases and 8 bases respectively, with 11 bases between them. CDR3 length: 13 residues. Germline-derived CDR1 and CDR2 are SGHRS and YFSETQ. CDR3 in DNA: TGCGCCAGCAGCTTGGAAGGGACGGTGGGCTACACCTTC. It translates to CASSLEGTVGYTF.

V and J are TRBV10-3 and TRBJ2-1; no clear D. The germline gives CDR1 ENHRY, CDR2 SYGVKD. Trimming pared 3 bases from V and 16 bases from J, leaving 13 bases between. The CDR3 has 11 amino acids. The CDR3 is CAISDRMSCFF. CDR3 in DNA: TGTGCCATCAGTGATCGTATGTCTTGTTTCTTC.

The chain links TRBV10-1 to TRBJ2-3; TRBD2 aligns across 7 bases. This CDR3 has 17 residues. Unmatched junction bases numbered 13, after V lost 6 bases and J lost 1 base. CDR1 is WNHNN and CDR2 is SYGVQD in the germline V gene (reference sequence). CDR3 nucleotides: TGCGCCAGCAGCAGAAATAGCGGGTTGAGGGGCACAGATACGCAGTATTTT. It translates to CASSRNSGLRGTDTQYF.

The chain joins TRBV5-4 to TRBJ2-7, with 11 bases fitting TRBD2. J was trimmed by 4 bases and V by 4 bases; bases with no gene match: 4. Germline V gene lookup returns CDR1 SGHNT and CDR2 YYREEE (reference sequence). CDR3 length equals 14 residues. CDR3 bases: TGTGCCAGCAGCCGCGGGACTAGCGGATACGAGCAGTACTTC. This sequence encodes CASSRGTSGYEQYF.

J is TRBJ1-3 and V is TRBV10-3, with 7 positions matching TRBD1. Losses at the gene ends were 2 bases for V and 4 bases for J; bases not matched to a gene: 2. The germline V gene encodes CDR1 ENHRY and CDR2 SYGVKD. This CDR3 is 14 amino acids long. The CDR3, as DNA: TGTGCCATCAGTGAGCCAGGGGGAGGAAACACCATATATTTT. This translates into CAISEPGGGNTIYF.

Remarks on this clone: At one of its ends the junction is not consistent with the germline gene, which may arise from a read error. The V gene is TRBV28, the J gene TRBJ2-1; 7 bases line up with TRBD1. This CDR3 contains 14 residues. Germline CDR1 is MDHEN and CDR2 is SYDVKM. CDR3 protein: CASSLLLSRTGSLF. For the CDR3, the DNA is TGTGCCAGCAGTTTACTACTCTCCCGGACAGGTTCACTCTTC.

This chain uses TRBV6-6 with TRBJ1-2; D gene unclear. In germline, CDR1 is MNHNY, CDR2 SVGAGI (reference sequence). The CDR3 consists of 13 residues. The V and J ends lost 4 bases and 6 bases respectively, with 12 bases between them. The CDR3 coding sequence is TGTGCCAGCAGTTCGGTCGCCAATCATGGCTACACCTTC. Encoded protein: CASSSVANHGYTF.

V usage is TRBV2 and J usage is TRBJ2-2, with 8 bases identical to TRBD1. Per germline, CDR1 SNHLY and CDR2 FYNNEI. This CDR3 is built from 14 residues. V dropped 5 bases and J dropped 6; count of bases not matched to a gene: 5. CDR3 sequence: CASSPGGGAGELFF. The CDR3 DNA reads as TGTGCCAGCAGTCCAGGGGGCGGGGCCGGGGAGCTGTTTTTT.

This clone was found once. The rearrangement joins TRBV7-9 to TRBJ2-5; 7 nucleotides align to TRBD1. V shed 2 bases and J 2 bases; nucleotides not matched to a gene: 5. CDR3 length: 15 amino acids. Germline CDR1 SEHNR, CDR2 FQNEAQ (reference sequence). CDR3 amino acids: CASSLRPTGQETQYF. The CDR3 DNA reads as TGTGCCAGCAGCTTAAGGCCGACAGGGCAAGAGACCCAGTACTTC. The entire variable domain, with the rest obtained from reference TRBV7-9 and TRBJ2-5, is as follows: DTGVSQNPRHKITKRGQNVTFRCDPISEHNRLYWYRQTLGQGPEFLTYFQNEAQLEKSRLLSDRFSAERPKGSFSTLEIQRTEQGDSAMYLCASSLRPTGQETQYFGPGTRLLVL.

The sample holds one count of this clone. In the same sample, other DNA sequences code for this CDR3. V usage is TRBV4-1 and J usage is TRBJ2-5; D remains ambiguous. With 3 bases removed from V and 5 bases from J, the gap between germline ends came to 10 bases. The V gene's germline CDR1 is MGHRA and CDR2 YSYEKL. The CDR3 runs 13 residues. The CDR3 is CASSQSLGETQYF. The DNA for the CDR3 is TGCGCCAGCAGCCAGTCCTTAGGTGAGACCCAGTACTTC.

This chain uses TRBV30 with TRBJ1-4; D is possibly TRBD1 (6 bases). This CDR3 has 14 amino acids. The V end lost 2 bases, the J end lost 7 bases, and 14 bases lay between the germline ends. In germline, CDR1 is GTSNPN, CDR2 SVGIG (reference sequence). The CDR3 nucleotides read TGTGCCTGGAGTCGAACAGGGATGAGTGAAAAACTGTTTTTT. Translated, it gives CAWSRTGMSEKLFF.

CDR3 loop: CASSLNMQAAGGEKLFF. The CDR3 nucleotides are TGTGCCAGCAGCTTAAATATGCAGGCCGCAGGGGGTGAAAAACTGTTTTTT. V is TRBV11-2 and J is TRBJ1-4; the match to TRBD1 covers 7 bases. This CDR3 spans 17 amino acids. V trimming: 2 bases; J trimming: 7 bases; junction bases outside the gene matches: 13. Germline CDR1 and CDR2: SGHAT and FQNNGV.